This T cell receptor (beta chain) was sequenced for a study of blood T cell repertoires in COVID-19. Study overall: Whether acute or convalescent, the COVID-19 samples came from the United States, Italy and Spain. PBMCs, B-cell-depleted T cells, or T cells provided the cDNA or gDNA that made up the material.

As handled by the study authors: Scientists estimated how many nucleated cells there were by amplifying reference gene primers. Method: immunoSEQ multiplex PCR; TCRdb's copy keeps in-frame clones and lacks some. V and J calls and clone size are as listed in that table; D and trimming were resolved from the DNA. The data hold tens of thousands of clones, with just over 85% observed a single time. Looked up from germline, CDR1 is SGHAT and CDR2 is FQNNGV. The germline V and J ends were trimmed by 5 bases and 2 bases, with 10 bases remaining between them. CDR3 length equals 13 residues. The sample was peripheral blood. The sequence came from a man aged 45-60 years with active or convalescent COVID-19. The chain is built from TRBV11-2 and TRBJ2-7; tentative D call: TRBD1 (6 bases). CDR3 in amino acids: CASSRQETYEQYF. DNA of the CDR3: TGTGCCAGCAGCCGACAGGAAACCTACGAGCAGTACTTC.